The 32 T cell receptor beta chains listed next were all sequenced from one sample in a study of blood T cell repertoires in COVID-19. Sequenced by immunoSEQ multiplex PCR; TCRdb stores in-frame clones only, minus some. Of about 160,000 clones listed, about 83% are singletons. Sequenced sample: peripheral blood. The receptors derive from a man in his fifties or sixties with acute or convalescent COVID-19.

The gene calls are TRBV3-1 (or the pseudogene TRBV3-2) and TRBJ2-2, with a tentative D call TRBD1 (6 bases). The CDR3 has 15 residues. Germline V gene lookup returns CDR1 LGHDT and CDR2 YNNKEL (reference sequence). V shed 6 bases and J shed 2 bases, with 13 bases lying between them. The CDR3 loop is CASRMGTTNTGELFF. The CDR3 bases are TGTGCCAGCAGAATGGGGACAACAAACACCGGGGAGCTGTTTTTT.

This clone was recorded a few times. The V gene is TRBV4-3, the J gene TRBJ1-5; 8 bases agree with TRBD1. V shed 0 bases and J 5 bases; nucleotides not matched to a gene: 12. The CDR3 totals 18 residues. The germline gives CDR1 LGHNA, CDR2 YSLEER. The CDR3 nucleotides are TGCGCCAGCAGCCAAGACCCAACAGGGGGATCTTTGGATCAGCCCCAGCATTTT. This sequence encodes CASSQDPTGGSLDQPQHF.

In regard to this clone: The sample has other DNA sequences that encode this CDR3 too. The CDR3 region is CSAKTGYGYTF. CDR3 DNA sequence: TGCAGTGCAAAGACAGGGTACGGCTACACCTTC. V is TRBV20-1 and J is TRBJ1-2; TRBD1 matches at 7 bases. V lost 6 bases and J lost 8; bases outside the gene matches: 6. Germline CDR1 reads DFQATT; CDR2 reads SNEGSKA (reference sequence). This CDR3 is built from 11 residues.

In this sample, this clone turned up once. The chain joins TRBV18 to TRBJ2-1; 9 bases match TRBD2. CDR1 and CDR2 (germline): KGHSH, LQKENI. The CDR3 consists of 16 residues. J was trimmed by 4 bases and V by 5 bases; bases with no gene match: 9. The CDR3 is CASSMVSGGPYNEQFF. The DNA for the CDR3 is TGTGCCAGCTCAATGGTTAGCGGGGGACCTTACAATGAGCAGTTCTTC.

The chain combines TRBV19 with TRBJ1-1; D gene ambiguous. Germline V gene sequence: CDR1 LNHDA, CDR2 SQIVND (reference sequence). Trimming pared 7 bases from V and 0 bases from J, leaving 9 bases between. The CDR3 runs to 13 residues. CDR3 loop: CASTPEVNTEAFF. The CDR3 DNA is TGTGCCAGTACCCCCGAGGTGAACACTGAAGCTTTCTTT.

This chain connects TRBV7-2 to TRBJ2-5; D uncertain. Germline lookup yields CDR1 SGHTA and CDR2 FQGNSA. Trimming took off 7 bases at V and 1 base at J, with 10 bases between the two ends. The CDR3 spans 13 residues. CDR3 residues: CASTTHIQETQYF. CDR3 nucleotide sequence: TGTGCCAGCACCACCCACATCCAAGAGACCCAGTACTTC.

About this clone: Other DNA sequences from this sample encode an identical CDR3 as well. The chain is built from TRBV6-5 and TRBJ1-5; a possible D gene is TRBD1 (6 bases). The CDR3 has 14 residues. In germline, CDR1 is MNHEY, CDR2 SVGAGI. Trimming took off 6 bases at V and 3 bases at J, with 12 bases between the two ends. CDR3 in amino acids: CASSLTGDNQPQHF. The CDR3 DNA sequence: TGTGCCAGCAGCCTGACAGGCGACAATCAGCCCCAGCATTTT.

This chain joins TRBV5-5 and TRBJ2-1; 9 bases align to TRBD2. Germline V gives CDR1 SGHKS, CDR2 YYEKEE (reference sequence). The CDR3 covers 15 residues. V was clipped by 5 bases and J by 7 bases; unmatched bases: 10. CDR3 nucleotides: TGTGCCAGCAGACCCAGCGGGGGGCCGGGGAATGAGCAGTTCTTC. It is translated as CASRPSGGPGNEQFF.

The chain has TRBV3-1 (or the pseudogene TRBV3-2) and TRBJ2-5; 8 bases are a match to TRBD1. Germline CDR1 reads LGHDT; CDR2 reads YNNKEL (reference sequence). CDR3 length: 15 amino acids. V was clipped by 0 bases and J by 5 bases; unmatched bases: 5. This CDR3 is CASSQDPGGWETQYF. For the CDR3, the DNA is TGTGCCAGCAGCCAAGATCCAGGGGGCTGGGAGACCCAGTACTTC.

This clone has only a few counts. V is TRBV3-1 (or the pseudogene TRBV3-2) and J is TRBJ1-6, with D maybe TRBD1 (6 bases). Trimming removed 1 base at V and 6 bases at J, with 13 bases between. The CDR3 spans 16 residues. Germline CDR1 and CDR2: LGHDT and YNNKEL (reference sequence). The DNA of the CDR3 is TGTGCCAGCAGCCAAGTCAGTGGGACAATTAATTCACCCCTCCACTTT. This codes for CASSQVSGTINSPLHF.

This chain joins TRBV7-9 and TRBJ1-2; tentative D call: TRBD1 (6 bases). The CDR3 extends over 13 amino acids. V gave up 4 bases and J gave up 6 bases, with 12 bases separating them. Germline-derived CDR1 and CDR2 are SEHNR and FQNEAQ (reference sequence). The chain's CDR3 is CASSSQQGDGYTF. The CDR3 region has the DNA TGTGCCAGCAGCTCCCAACAGGGTGATGGCTACACCTTC.

In DNA form, the CDR3 reads TGTGCCAGCAGCGAACAGGGCGAATCACCCCTCCACTTT. It encodes CASSEQGESPLHF. The V call is TRBV27, the J call TRBJ1-6; TRBD1 is a possible D gene (6 bases). CDR3 length: 13 amino acids. Between the trimmed V and J ends, which lost 6 bases and 10 bases, there was a span of 13 bases. Germline CDR1 is MNHEY and CDR2 is SMNVEV (reference sequence).

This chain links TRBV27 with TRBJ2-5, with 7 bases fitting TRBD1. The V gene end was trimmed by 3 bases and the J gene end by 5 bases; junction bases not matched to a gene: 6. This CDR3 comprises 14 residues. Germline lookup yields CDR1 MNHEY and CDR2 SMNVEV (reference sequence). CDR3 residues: CASSFRGYGETQYF. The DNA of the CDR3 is TGTGCCAGCAGTTTCAGGGGGTACGGGGAGACCCAGTACTTC.

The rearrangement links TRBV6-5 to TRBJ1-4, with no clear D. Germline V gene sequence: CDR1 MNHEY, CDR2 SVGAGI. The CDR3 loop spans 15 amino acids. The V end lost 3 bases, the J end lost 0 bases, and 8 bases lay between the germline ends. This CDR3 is CASSYYSATNEKLFF. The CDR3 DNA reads TGTGCCAGCAGTTATTATTCAGCAACTAATGAAAAACTGTTTTTT.

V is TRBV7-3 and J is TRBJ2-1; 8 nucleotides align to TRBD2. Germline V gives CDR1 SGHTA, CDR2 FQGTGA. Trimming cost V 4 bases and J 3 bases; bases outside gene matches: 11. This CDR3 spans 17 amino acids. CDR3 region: CASSSRPRGAGYNEQFF. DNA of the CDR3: TGTGCCAGCAGCTCTCGACCGCGGGGGGCGGGCTACAATGAGCAGTTCTTC.

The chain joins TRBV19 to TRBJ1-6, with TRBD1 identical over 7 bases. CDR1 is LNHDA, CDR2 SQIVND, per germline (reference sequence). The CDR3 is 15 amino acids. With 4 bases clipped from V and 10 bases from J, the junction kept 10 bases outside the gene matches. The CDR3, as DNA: TGTGCCAGTAGTAATGACAGGGTCGGTACATCACCCCTCCACTTT. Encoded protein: CASSNDRVGTSPLHF.

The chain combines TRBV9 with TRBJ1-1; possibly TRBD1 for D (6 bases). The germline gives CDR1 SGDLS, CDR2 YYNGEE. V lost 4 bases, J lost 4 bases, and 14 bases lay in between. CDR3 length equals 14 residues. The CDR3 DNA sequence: TGTGCCAGCAGCCTTAGGGGGTATACCACTGAAGCTTTCTTT. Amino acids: CASSLRGYTTEAFF.

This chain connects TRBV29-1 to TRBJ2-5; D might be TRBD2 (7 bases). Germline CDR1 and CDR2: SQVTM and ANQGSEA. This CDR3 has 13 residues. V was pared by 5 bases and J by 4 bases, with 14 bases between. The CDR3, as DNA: TGCAGCGTTAGGGGGGGGCAGGGAGAGACCCAGTACTTC. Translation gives CSVRGGQGETQYF.

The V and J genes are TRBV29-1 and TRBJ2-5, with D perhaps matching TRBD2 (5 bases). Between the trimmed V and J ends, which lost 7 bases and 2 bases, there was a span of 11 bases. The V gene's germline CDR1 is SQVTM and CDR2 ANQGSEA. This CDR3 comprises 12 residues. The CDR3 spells CSARTFQETQYF. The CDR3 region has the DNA TGCAGCGCACGGACTTTTCAAGAGACCCAGTACTTC. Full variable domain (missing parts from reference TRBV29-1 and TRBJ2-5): SAVISQKPSRDICQRGTSLTIQCQVDSQVTMMFWYRQQPGQSLTLIATANQGSEATYESGFVIDKFPISRPNLTFSTLTVSNMSPEDSSIYLCSARTFQETQYFGPGTRLLVL.

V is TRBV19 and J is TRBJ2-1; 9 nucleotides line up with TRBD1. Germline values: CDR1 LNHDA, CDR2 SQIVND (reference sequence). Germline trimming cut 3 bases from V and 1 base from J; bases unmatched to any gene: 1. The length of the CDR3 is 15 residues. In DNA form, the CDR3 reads TGTGCCAGTAGTATGGGACAGGGTTCCTACAATGAGCAGTTCTTC. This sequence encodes CASSMGQGSYNEQFF.

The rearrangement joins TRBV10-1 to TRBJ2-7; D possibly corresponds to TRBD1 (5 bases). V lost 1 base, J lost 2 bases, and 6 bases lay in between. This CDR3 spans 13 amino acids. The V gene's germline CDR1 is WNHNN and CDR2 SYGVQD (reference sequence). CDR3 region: CASSEYRTYEQYF. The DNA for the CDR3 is TGCGCCAGCAGTGAGTACAGGACCTACGAGCAGTACTTC.

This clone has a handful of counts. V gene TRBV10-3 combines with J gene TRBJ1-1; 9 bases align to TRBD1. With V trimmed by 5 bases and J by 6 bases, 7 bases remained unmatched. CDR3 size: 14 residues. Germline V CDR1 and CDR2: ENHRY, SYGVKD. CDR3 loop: CAISTDRGIAEAFF. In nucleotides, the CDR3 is TGTGCCATCAGTACGGACAGGGGAATCGCTGAAGCTTTCTTT.

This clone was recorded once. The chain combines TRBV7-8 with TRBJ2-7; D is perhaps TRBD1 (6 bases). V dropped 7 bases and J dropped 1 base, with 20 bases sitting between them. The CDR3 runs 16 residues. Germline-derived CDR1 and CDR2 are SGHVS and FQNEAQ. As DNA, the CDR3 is TGTGCCAGCAACGACCCGGACAGAAAAACTTCCTACGAGCAGTACTTC. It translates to CASNDPDRKTSYEQYF.

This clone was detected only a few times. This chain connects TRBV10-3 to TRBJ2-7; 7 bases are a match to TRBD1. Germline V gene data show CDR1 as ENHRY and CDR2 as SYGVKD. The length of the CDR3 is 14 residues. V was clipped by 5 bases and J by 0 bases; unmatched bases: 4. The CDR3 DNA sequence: TGTGCCATCAGTTTGGGACAGTTCTCCTACGAGCAGTACTTC. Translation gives CAISLGQFSYEQYF.

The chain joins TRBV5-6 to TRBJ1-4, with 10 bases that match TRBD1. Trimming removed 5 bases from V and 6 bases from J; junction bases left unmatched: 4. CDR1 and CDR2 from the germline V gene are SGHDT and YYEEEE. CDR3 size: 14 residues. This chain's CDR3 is CASSWDRGDEKLFF. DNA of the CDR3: TGTGCCAGCAGTTGGGACAGGGGAGATGAAAAACTGTTTTTT.

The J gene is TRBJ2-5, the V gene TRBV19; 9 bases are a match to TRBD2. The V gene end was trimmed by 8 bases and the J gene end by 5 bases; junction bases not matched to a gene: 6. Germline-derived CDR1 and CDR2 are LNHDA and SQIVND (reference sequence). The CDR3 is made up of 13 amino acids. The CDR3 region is CASQIAGAETQYF. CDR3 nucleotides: TGTGCCAGTCAAATAGCGGGGGCTGAGACCCAGTACTTC.

CDR3 nucleotide sequence: TGTGCTAGTAGTACCGGTGGGACAGGGAACTATGGCTACACCTTC. Translation: CASSTGGTGNYGYTF. The chain has TRBV12-5 and TRBJ1-2; TRBD1 matches at 9 bases. Germline loops: CDR1 LGHNT, CDR2 FRNRAP. With V trimmed by 8 bases and J by 2 bases, 9 bases remained unmatched. The length of the CDR3 is 15 residues.

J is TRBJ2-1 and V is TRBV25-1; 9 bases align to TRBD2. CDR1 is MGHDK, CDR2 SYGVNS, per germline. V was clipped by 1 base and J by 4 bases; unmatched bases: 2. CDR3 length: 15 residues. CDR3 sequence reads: CASSESLAGYNEQFF. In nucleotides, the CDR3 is TGTGCCAGCAGTGAATCTCTAGCGGGATACAATGAGCAGTTCTTC.

The CDR3 protein is CASSSRDRGNTEAFF. The CDR3 DNA follows: TGTGCCAGCAGCTCCCGGGACAGGGGGAACACTGAAGCTTTCTTT. V gene TRBV5-5 combines with J gene TRBJ1-1, with 10 nucleotides matching TRBD1. CDR1 and CDR2 (germline): SGHKS, YYEKEE (reference sequence). The CDR3 length is 15 residues. V lost 3 bases, J lost 1 base, and 3 bases stayed unmatched.

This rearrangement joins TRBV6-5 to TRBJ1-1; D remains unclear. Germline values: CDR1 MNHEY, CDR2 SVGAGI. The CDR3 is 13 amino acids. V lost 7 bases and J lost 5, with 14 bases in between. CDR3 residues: CASTYPGRTEAFF. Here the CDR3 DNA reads TGTGCCAGCACCTACCCCGGGAGGACTGAAGCTTTCTTT.

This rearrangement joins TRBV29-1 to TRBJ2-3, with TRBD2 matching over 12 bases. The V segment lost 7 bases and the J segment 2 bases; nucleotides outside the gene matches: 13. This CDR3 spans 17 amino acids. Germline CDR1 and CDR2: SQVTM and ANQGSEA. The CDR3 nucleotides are TGCAGCGCCTCCTACCGACTAGCGGGGGACCCCACAGATACGCAGTATTTT. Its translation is CSASYRLAGDPTDTQYF.

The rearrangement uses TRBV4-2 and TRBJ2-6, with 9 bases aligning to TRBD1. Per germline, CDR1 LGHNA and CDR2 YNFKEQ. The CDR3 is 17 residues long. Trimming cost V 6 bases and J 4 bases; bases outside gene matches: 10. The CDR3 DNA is TGTGCCAGCAGGCAGGAACAGGGGGCGGCCGGGGCCAACGTCCTGACTTTC. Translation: CASRQEQGAAGANVLTF.